This T cell receptor beta chain was profiled in a study of T-cell memory formation after mild COVID-19. Germline CDR1 reads MNHEY; CDR2 reads SVGEGT. Trimming removed 8 bases from V and 3 bases from J; junction bases left unmatched: 15. The CDR3 has 18 amino acids. Via MiXCR, TCRdb re-called the 5' RACE reads, giving one row per CDR3 protein. This sample has more than 450,000 distinct CDR3 sequences; under 20% occur once, and the top ten carry 9.5% to 15%. In this sample, this clonotype turned up a few times. This chain uses TRBV6-2 or TRBV6-3 with TRBJ2-5, with TRBD2 matching 13 bases. Sequencing was done on a sample of PBMCs or a T cell subset sorted from them (not recorded which). This clonotype originated in an adult woman who had mild COVID-19 (a few samples of this study predate the infection). Cell type and time point are not known. The CDR3 region has the DNA TGTGCCAGCCGCACACTAGGACTAGCGGGAGTGGAGGAAGAGACCCAGTACTTC. Translated: CASRTLGLAGVEEETQYF.